Listed here are 28 T cell receptor beta chains from one sample, sequenced in a study of cytomegalovirus exposure and HLA in healthy donors. The PCR ran on 60 Vbeta and 13 Jbeta primers. TCRdb's table, derived via immunoSEQ multiplex PCR, lists solely in-frame clones and lacks some. The data hold 99,000 or so clones, with about four fifths observed a single time. Sequencing input: PBMCs. The receptors were gathered from a female donor in good health and CMV-seropositive.

This clone appeared a single time. This chain uses TRBV9 with TRBJ2-7; TRBD2 agrees at 10 bases. The CDR3 extends over 16 amino acids. CDR1 and CDR2 from the germline V gene are SGDLS and YYNGEE. Trimming cost V 0 bases and J 6 bases; bases outside gene matches: 9. CDR3 sequence reads: CASSVGWSGRGAEQYF. The DNA of the CDR3 is TGTGCCAGCAGCGTAGGATGGAGCGGGAGGGGAGCCGAGCAGTACTTC.

This rearrangement joins TRBV10-2 to TRBJ1-1, with a possible D match to TRBD1 (6 bases). CDR3 length: 14 residues. Germline lookup yields CDR1 WSHSY and CDR2 SAAADI. V was pared by 7 bases and J by 4 bases, with 16 bases between. DNA of the CDR3: TGCGCCAGCACTCGTCAGGGGAGGGCCACTGAAGCTTTCTTT. It translates to CASTRQGRATEAFF.

The chain carries TRBV6-1 and TRBJ1-1; 7 bases align to TRBD1. Germline V CDR1 and CDR2: MNHNS, SASEGT. V dropped 6 bases and J dropped 3; count of bases not matched to a gene: 10. The CDR3 consists of 15 residues. Written as DNA, the CDR3 is TGTGCCAGCAGCGCCAGACAGGGTCGGGACACTGAAGCTTTCTTT. The encoded protein is CASSARQGRDTEAFF.

The gene calls are TRBV11-3 and TRBJ2-2; maybe TRBD1 (5 bases). The germline V and J ends were trimmed by 1 base and 4 bases, with 16 bases remaining between them. The CDR3 length is 17 residues. CDR1 and CDR2 (germline): SGHNT, YENEEA. Here the CDR3 reads CASSLGGRQGSTGELFF. DNA of the CDR3: TGTGCCAGCAGCTTAGGCGGACGGCAGGGATCCACCGGGGAGCTGTTTTTT. The full variable domain, in which reference TRBV11-3 and TRBJ2-2 provide the parts outside the CDR3, is EAGVVQSPRYKIIEKKQPVAFWCNPISGHNTLYWYLQNLGQGPELLIRYENEEAVDDSQLPKDRFSAERLKGVDSTLKIQPAELGDSAVYLCASSLGGRQGSTGELFFGEGSRLTVL.

Of note for this clone: One junction end disagrees with the germline gene, perhaps due to a read error. Different DNA sequences within this sample yield the same CDR3. The chain is built from TRBV15 and TRBJ1-5; 7 bases line up with TRBD1. The CDR3 has 19 amino acids. The germline V gene has CDR1 LNHNV and CDR2 YYDKDF (reference sequence). The CDR3 sequence: CATSRGFRDSVSSNQPQHF. The CDR3 DNA is TGTGCCACCAGCAGAGGATTCCGGGACAGCGTCTCTAGCAATCAGCCTCAGCATTTT.

V is TRBV7-9 and J is TRBJ1-1; D might be TRBD1 (6 bases). The CDR3 contains 18 residues. Germline CDR1 is SEHNR and CDR2 is FQNEAQ (reference sequence). Trimming removed 2 bases from V and 8 bases from J, with 27 bases in between. CDR3 sequence reads: CASSLLVAQLLQGSEAFF. The CDR3 region has the DNA TGTGCCAGCAGCTTATTGGTTGCGCAGCTACTACAGGGTTCGGAAGCTTTCTTT.

V gene TRBV5-1 combines with J gene TRBJ2-5; weak D call: TRBD1 (5 bases). This CDR3 contains 14 residues. Germline assignment: CDR1 SGHRS and CDR2 YFSETQ. With 2 bases removed from V and 4 bases from J, the gap between germline ends came to 12 bases. This chain's CDR3 is CASSLGAGAETQYF. The CDR3 coding sequence is TGCGCCAGCAGCTTAGGGGCAGGTGCAGAGACCCAGTACTTC.

The chain is built from TRBV11-2 and TRBJ2-5; 8 positions match TRBD2. The J segment lost 2 bases and the V segment lost 5 bases, leaving 4 bases of the junction unmatched. This CDR3 comprises 14 residues. Germline lookup yields CDR1 SGHAT and CDR2 FQNNGV. CDR3: CASSLSGTQETQYF. Here the CDR3 DNA reads TGTGCCAGCAGCCTTAGCGGGACTCAAGAGACCCAGTACTTC.

The chain couples TRBV23-1 to TRBJ2-5; D is perhaps TRBD2 (6 bases). TRBV23-1 is treated as an ORF (open reading frame) with a function not yet certain. Trimming removed 3 bases at V and 9 bases at J, with 17 bases between. The CDR3 runs 14 residues. CDR3 coding DNA: TGCGCCAGCAGTCACCTACCGGGGGTGGAGGCCCAGTACTTC. Its protein is CASSHLPGVEAQYF.

The rearrangement links TRBV2 to TRBJ1-1; no clear D gene. Trimming shortened V by 2 bases and J by 1 base, and 11 bases separated the two germline ends. Germline-derived CDR1 and CDR2 are SNHLY and FYNNEI. The CDR3 runs 15 residues. The CDR3: CASSEWTPPNTEAFF. The DNA for the CDR3 is TGTGCCAGCAGTGAATGGACTCCCCCGAACACTGAAGCTTTCTTT.

In DNA form, the CDR3 reads TGTGCCAGCTCCCAACGGGGGGTACAAGAGACCCAGTACTTC. Translating it yields CASSQRGVQETQYF. V usage is TRBV18 and J usage is TRBJ2-5, with 7 bases matching TRBD2. This CDR3 contains 14 residues. Trimming at V came to 6 bases and at J to 2 bases, leaving 6 bases not matched to a gene. CDR1 and CDR2 (germline): KGHSH, LQKENI.

The chain couples TRBV16 to TRBJ2-7; 7 bases align to TRBD1. The junction had 5 bases not matched to a gene; V was cut back by 4 bases and J by 2 bases. Germline values: CDR1 KGHSY, CDR2 FQNENV. The CDR3 has 14 amino acids. The CDR3 protein is CASSPGQETYEQYF. The CDR3 coding sequence is TGTGCCAGCAGCCCCGGACAGGAGACCTACGAGCAGTACTTC.

V usage is TRBV10-3 and J usage is TRBJ1-3; 7 bases agree with TRBD1. The CDR3 consists of 14 residues. Germline CDR1 reads ENHRY; CDR2 reads SYGVKD. V lost 6 bases, J lost 4 bases, and 6 bases stayed unmatched. The CDR3 nucleotides read TGTGCCATCAGCGAGGGGGCGAGGGGAAACACCATATATTTT. Its protein product is CAISEGARGNTIYF.

V and J are TRBV28 and TRBJ1-5, with D possibly TRBD1 on 5 matching bases. The CDR3 runs to 15 residues. Trimming shortened V by 2 bases and J by 6 bases, and 14 bases separated the two germline ends. Germline CDR1 MDHEN, CDR2 SYDVKM. CDR3 protein: CASSLVGQGSQPQHF. Here the CDR3 DNA reads TGTGCCAGCAGTTTAGTGGGGCAGGGTAGTCAGCCCCAGCATTTT.

This clone was detected only once. This chain uses TRBV19 with TRBJ1-3, with D unresolved. The CDR3 has 18 residues. Germline V CDR1 and CDR2: LNHDA, SQIVND (reference sequence). V was pared by 5 bases and J by 0 bases, with 20 bases between. The DNA of the CDR3 is TGTGCCAGTAGTCTTCTTCCGGGAACAGTCCTCTCTGGAAACACCATATATTTT. Translating gives CASSLLPGTVLSGNTIYF.

V gene TRBV5-1 combines with J gene TRBJ1-4; D perhaps matches TRBD1 (6 bases). The V and J ends lost 2 bases and 4 bases respectively, with 15 bases between them. This CDR3 spans 16 amino acids. The germline V gene encodes CDR1 SGHRS and CDR2 YFSETQ. The CDR3: CASSLTGGQFNEKLFF. DNA for the CDR3: TGCGCCAGCAGCTTAACGGGCGGACAGTTTAATGAAAAACTGTTTTTT.

This chain links TRBV10-3 with TRBJ1-1; tentatively, D is TRBD1 (5 bases). The germline V gene encodes CDR1 ENHRY and CDR2 SYGVKD. This CDR3 is 13 amino acids long. Deletions cut 7 bases from V and 7 bases from J, with 16 bases between. The CDR3 loop is CAITPGGRGEAFF. The CDR3 coding sequence is TGTGCCATCACTCCCGGAGGGAGGGGTGAAGCTTTCTTT.

This clone was observed once. The chain uses TRBV5-4 and TRBJ2-5, with 11 bases fitting TRBD2. Germline CDR1 reads SGHNT; CDR2 reads YYREEE (reference sequence). The CDR3 is made up of 17 amino acids. After removal of 0 bases from V and 2 bases from J, the junction contained 6 bases not matched to a gene. The CDR3 DNA reads as TGTGCCAGCAGCTTGGGTCCTAGCGGGGGGTTTCAAGAGACCCAGTACTTC. Translation gives CASSLGPSGGFQETQYF.

The V call is TRBV11-1, the J call TRBJ2-7, with D possibly being TRBD1 (6 bases). Germline V gene data show CDR1 as SGHAT and CDR2 as FQDESV (reference sequence). This CDR3 region has 15 residues. V gave up 1 base and J gave up 0 bases, with 10 bases separating them. Written as DNA, the CDR3 is TGTGCCAGCAGCTTAGGAACAGGGCTCTCCTACGAGCAGTACTTC. Translation gives CASSLGTGLSYEQYF.

The rearrangement links TRBV19 to TRBJ2-5; 15 positions agree with TRBD2. Trimming removed 3 bases from V and 4 bases from J; junction bases left unmatched: 15. The germline V gene has CDR1 LNHDA and CDR2 SQIVND (reference sequence). The CDR3 consists of 20 residues. CDR3 DNA: TGTGCCAGTAGTATGATCGCCCCGGGACTAGCGGGAGGATCGTCAGAGACCCAGTACTTC. This codes for CASSMIAPGLAGGSSETQYF.

This clone was seen only a few times. The chain has TRBV6-1 and TRBJ1-1; D is perhaps TRBD1 (5 bases). Trimming removed 7 bases from V and 4 bases from J, with 13 bases in between. CDR1 and CDR2 from the germline V gene are MNHNS and SASEGT. The CDR3 has 13 amino acids. The CDR3 here is CASTAGLSTEAFF. DNA of the CDR3: TGTGCCAGCACCGCAGGGTTGAGCACTGAAGCTTTCTTT.

This chain connects TRBV5-6 to TRBJ1-1; a possible D gene is TRBD1 (6 bases). The CDR3 is 16 amino acids. Trimming shortened V by 4 bases and J by 3 bases, and 19 bases separated the two germline ends. From germline, CDR1 is SGHDT and CDR2 YYEEEE. CDR3: CASSPLGGLRDTEAFF. The DNA for the CDR3 is TGTGCCAGCAGCCCATTGGGGGGGCTCAGGGACACTGAAGCTTTCTTT.

The genes are TRBV6-6 and TRBJ1-2, with D possibly being TRBD1 (5 bases). This CDR3 contains 16 residues. The V end was cut by 0 bases, the J end by 7 bases, with 18 bases between. CDR1 MNHNY and CDR2 SVGAGI come from the germline V gene (reference sequence). In DNA, the CDR3 is TGTGCCAGCAGTTACTCGAGGGACTCGGTTATTATTGGCTACACCTTC. Amino acid sequence: CASSYSRDSVIIGYTF.

The genes are TRBV9 and TRBJ2-1, with 7 bases aligning to TRBD1. Germline V gene lookup returns CDR1 SGDLS and CDR2 YYNGEE. This CDR3 has 16 residues. V gave up 7 bases and J gave up 5 bases; unmatched junction bases: 15. CDR3 residues: CASSLFETGVDNEQFF. The CDR3 DNA reads as TGTGCCAGCTCGCTTTTTGAAACAGGGGTTGACAATGAGCAGTTCTTC. The variable domain in full, with the rest retrieved from reference TRBV9 and TRBJ2-1, is DSGVTQTPKHLITATGQRVTLRCSPRSGDLSVYWYQQSLDQGLQFLIQYYNGEERAKGNILERFSAQQFPDLHSELNLSSLELGDSALYFCASSLFETGVDNEQFFGPGTRLTVL.

J is TRBJ2-2 and V is TRBV18; 8 bases line up with TRBD1. Germline trimming cut 3 bases from V and 7 bases from J; bases unmatched to any gene: 7. CDR1 KGHSH and CDR2 LQKENI come from the germline V gene. This CDR3 contains 15 residues. In DNA, the CDR3 is TGTGCCAGCTCACCCCAGGACAGGGATAACGGGGAGCTGTTTTTT. Its translation is CASSPQDRDNGELFF. The complete variable domain, with remaining parts taken from reference TRBV18 and TRBJ2-2, reads NAGVMQNPRHLVRRRGQEARLRCSPMKGHSHVYWYRQLPEEGLKFMVYLQKENIIDESGMPKERFSAEFPKEGPSILRIQQVVRGDSAAYFCASSPQDRDNGELFFGEGSRLTVL.

This chain links TRBV11-3 with TRBJ2-2; the match to TRBD1 covers 9 bases. The J segment lost 5 bases and the V segment lost 1 base, leaving 5 bases of the junction unmatched. Germline V gives CDR1 SGHNT, CDR2 YENEEA. The CDR3 contains 16 residues. The CDR3 spells CASSLGTGVETGELFF. In DNA, the CDR3 is TGTGCCAGCAGCTTAGGGACAGGGGTCGAGACCGGGGAGCTGTTTTTT.

In DNA, the CDR3 is TGCGCCAGCAGTGAGCAGGGGGTCACTGAAGCTTTCTTT. It is translated as CASSEQGVTEAFF. The J gene is TRBJ1-1, the V gene TRBV10-1; the match to TRBD1 covers 7 bases. The CDR3 consists of 13 residues. In germline, CDR1 is WNHNN, CDR2 SYGVQD (reference sequence). The V segment lost 2 bases and the J segment 4 bases; nucleotides outside the gene matches: 1.

V gene TRBV15 combines with J gene TRBJ1-5, with no clear D. Germline V gene lookup returns CDR1 LNHNV and CDR2 YYDKDF (reference sequence). V dropped 5 bases and J dropped 4 bases, with 6 bases sitting between them. This CDR3 has 12 residues. CDR3 nucleotide sequence: TGTGCCACCAGCCTAGAGAATCAGCCCCAGCATTTT. Protein: CATSLENQPQHF.